The entry below describes one T cell receptor beta chain. The target antigen is unknown. This specimen comes from a study of T cell responses to AZD1222 COVID-19 vaccine. Findings of the study overall: Close to half of spike-specific TCRs reportedly recognize unmutated variant regions. Clonal diversity may have been underestimated, and the donors were mostly white British, with more females than males. Regions 160-218 and 743-854 held dominance among vaccine-associated CD4 TCRs, which spanned spike.

This CDR3 has 14 residues. The V end lost 7 bases, the J end lost 4 bases, and 13 bases lay between the germline ends. Germline-derived CDR1 and CDR2 are SGHTA and FQGNSA. Produced via immunoSEQ multiplex PCR; TCRdb's table is partial and in-frame only. This repertoire shows about 120,000 clones, around 88% found once; its top ten account for 6.5%. The sample here was peripheral blood, taken 28 days after the second AZD1222 dose. The sequence derives from an adult who received the AZD1222 COVID-19 vaccine. The rearrangement links TRBV7-2 to TRBJ2-2; a weak D match, TRBD1 (6 bases). The CDR3 reads CASTKQGFTGELFF. The CDR3, as DNA: TGTGCCAGCACTAAACAGGGTTTCACCGGGGAGCTGTTTTTT.